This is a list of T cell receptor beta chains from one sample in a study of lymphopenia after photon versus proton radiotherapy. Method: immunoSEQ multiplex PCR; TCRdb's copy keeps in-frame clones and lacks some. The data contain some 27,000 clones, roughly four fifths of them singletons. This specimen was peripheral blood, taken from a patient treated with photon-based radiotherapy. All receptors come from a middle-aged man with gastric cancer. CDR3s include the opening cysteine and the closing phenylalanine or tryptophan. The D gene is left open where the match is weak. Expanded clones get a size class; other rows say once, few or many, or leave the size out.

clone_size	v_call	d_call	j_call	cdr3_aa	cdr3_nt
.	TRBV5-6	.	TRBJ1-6	CASSPLGGSNSPLHF	TGTGCCAGCAGCCCCCTCGGGGGCTCTAATTCACCCCTCCACTTT
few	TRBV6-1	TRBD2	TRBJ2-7	CASSDGGAYEQYF	TGTGCCAGCAGTGATGGGGGGGCCTACGAGCAGTACTTC
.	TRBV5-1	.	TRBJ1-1	CASSRDNTEAFF	TGCGCCAGCAGCCGGGACAACACTGAAGCTTTCTTT
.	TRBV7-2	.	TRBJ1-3	CASSLDWRGGSNTIYF	TGTGCCAGCAGCTTAGATTGGAGGGGAGGATCAAACACCATATATTTT
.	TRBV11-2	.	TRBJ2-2	CASSLGPGELFF	TGTGCCAGCAGCTTGGGCCCAGGGGAGCTGTTTTTT
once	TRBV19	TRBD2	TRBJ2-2	CASSWMRGGTGELFF	TGTGCCAGTAGTTGGATGCGGGGGGGCACCGGGGAGCTGTTTTTT
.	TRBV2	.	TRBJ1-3	CASSEALGQGYTIYF	TGTGCCAGCAGTGAAGCGCTTGGGCAGGGTTACACCATATATTTT
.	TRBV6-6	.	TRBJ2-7	CASSYSMTEGEQYF	TGTGCCAGCAGTTACTCGATGACCGAGGGCGAGCAGTACTTC
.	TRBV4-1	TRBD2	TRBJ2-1	CASSLDMTSGGYSYNEQFF	TGCGCCAGCAGCCTCGACATGACTAGCGGGGGCTACTCCTACAATGAGCAGTTCTTC
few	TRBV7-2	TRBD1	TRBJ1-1	CASSFPGTGFRTEAFF	TGTGCCAGCAGCTTTCCGGGGACAGGGTTTCGGACTGAAGCTTTCTTT
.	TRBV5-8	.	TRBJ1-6	CASSLGGQFNSPLHF	TGTGCCAGCAGCTTGGGAGGACAGTTTAATTCACCCCTCCACTTT
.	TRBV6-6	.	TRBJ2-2	CASSLRGGNTGELFF	TGTGCCAGCAGTTTACGGGGCGGGAACACCGGGGAGCTGTTTTTT
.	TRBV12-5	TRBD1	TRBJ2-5	CASGHPGTEETQYF	TGTGCTAGTGGACATCCCGGGACAGAAGAGACCCAGTACTTC
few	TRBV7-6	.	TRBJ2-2	CASSLLNTGELFF	TGTGCCAGCAGCTTACTAAACACCGGGGAGCTGTTTTTT
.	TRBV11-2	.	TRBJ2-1	CASSLWQGGYNEQFF	TGTGCCAGCAGCTTATGGCAGGGGGGCTACAATGAGCAGTTCTTC
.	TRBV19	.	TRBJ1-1	CASSTAVKAFF	TGTGCCAGTAGTACCGCGGTAAAAGCTTTCTTT
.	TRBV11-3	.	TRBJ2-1	CASSLAMTSEQFF	TGTGCCAGCAGCTTAGCTATGACCTCTGAGCAGTTCTTC
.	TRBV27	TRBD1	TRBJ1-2	CASSRRGQGLSNYGYTF	TGTGCCAGCAGCCGCCGGGGACAGGGACTATCTAACTATGGCTACACCTTC
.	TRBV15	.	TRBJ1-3	CATSRDLGAGNTIYF	TGTGCCACCAGCAGAGATCTTGGGGCTGGAAACACCATATATTTT
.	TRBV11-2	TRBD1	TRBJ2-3	CASSPTRTGKDTQYF	TGTGCCAGCAGCCCCACCCGGACAGGGAAGGATACGCAGTATTTT
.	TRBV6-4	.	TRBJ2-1	CASSDSKDVVGANPYNEQFF	TGTGCCAGCAGTGACTCGAAGGACGTAGTAGGGGCCAACCCCTACAATGAGCAGTTCTTC
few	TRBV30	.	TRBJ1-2	CACSRGAANYGYTF	TGTGCCTGCAGTCGTGGAGCGGCAAACTATGGCTACACCTTC
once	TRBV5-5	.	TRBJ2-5	CASSSGLLQETQYF	TGTGCCAGCAGCTCGGGGCTCCTACAAGAGACCCAGTACTTC
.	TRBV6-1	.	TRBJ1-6	CASSEAMGVSSSPLHF	TGTGCCAGCAGTGAAGCGATGGGGGTTTCATCTTCACCCCTCCACTTT
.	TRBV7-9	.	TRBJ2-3	CASSLGRGRSGDTQYF	TGTGCCAGCAGCTTAGGAAGGGGACGGTCGGGAGATACGCAGTATTTT
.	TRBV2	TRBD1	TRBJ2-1	CASSTRTGGFNEQFF	TGTGCCAGCAGTACCAGGACAGGGGGCTTCAATGAGCAGTTCTTC
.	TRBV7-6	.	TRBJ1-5	CASSKAGNQPQHF	TGTGCCAGCAGCAAGGCAGGGAATCAGCCCCAGCATTTT
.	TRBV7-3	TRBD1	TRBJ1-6	CASSLQGARGSPLHF	TGTGCCAGCAGCCTACAGGGGGCTAGGGGTTCACCCCTCCACTTT
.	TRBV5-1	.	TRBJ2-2	CASSLGHNTGELFF	TGCGCCAGCAGCTTGGGGCACAACACCGGGGAGCTGTTTTTT
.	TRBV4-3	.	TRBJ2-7	CASSQTVGNYEQYF	TGCGCCAGCAGCCAAACGGTGGGGAACTACGAGCAGTACTTC
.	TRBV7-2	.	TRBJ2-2	CATATIATGELFF	TGTGCCACCGCCACGATAGCCACCGGGGAGCTGTTTTTT
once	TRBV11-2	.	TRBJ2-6	CASSLVGNSGANVLTF	TGTGCCAGCAGCTTAGTTGGAAACTCTGGGGCCAACGTCCTGACTTTC